Below are 6 T cell receptor beta chains sequenced from a single sample in a study of blood T cell repertoires in COVID-19. Only in-frame clones appear in the TCRdb table, and some are missing; sequencing was by immunoSEQ multiplex PCR. The sample contains fewer than 300,000 clones, around 85% of which appear only once. The sequenced material came from PBMCs or T cells enriched from blood (not recorded which). These receptors were taken from a woman in her 30s who had recovered from COVID-19.

The genes are TRBV5-1 and TRBJ1-2; D is undetermined. The V end was cut by 3 bases, the J end by 4 bases, with 16 bases between. CDR3 length equals 15 residues. Germline V gives CDR1 SGHRS, CDR2 YFSETQ. The chain's CDR3 is CASSSRRGGGYGYTF. The CDR3 DNA is TGCGCCAGCAGCTCCCGACGCGGAGGAGGCTATGGCTACACCTTC.

The chain joins TRBV19 to TRBJ2-7, with D unclear. The CDR3 runs 15 residues. The V end lost 1 base, the J end lost 5 bases, and 15 bases lay between the germline ends. Looked up from germline, CDR1 is LNHDA and CDR2 is SQIVND (reference sequence). CDR3 DNA sequence: TGTGCCAGTAGTATAGGATGGGCCCTACAGCACGAGCAGTACTTC. Residues: CASSIGWALQHEQYF.

This chain joins TRBV6-5 and TRBJ1-4; D remains ambiguous. Germline-derived CDR1 and CDR2 are MNHEY and SVGAGI. Deletions cut 5 bases from V and 0 bases from J, with 7 bases between. The CDR3 length is 14 residues. CDR3 coding DNA: TGTGCCAGCAGTCAGAGCGCAACTAATGAAAAACTGTTTTTT. Translated: CASSQSATNEKLFF.

This chain uses TRBV6-5 with TRBJ1-2; 7 nucleotides match TRBD1. V dropped 5 bases and J dropped 8; count of bases not matched to a gene: 14. CDR3 length: 15 amino acids. Germline-derived CDR1 and CDR2 are MNHEY and SVGAGI. The CDR3 nucleotides are TGTGCCAGCAGTCCGACAGGGTTAGGGGCGGGAGGCTACACCTTC. Encoded protein: CASSPTGLGAGGYTF.

This clone was picked up a small number of times. The genes are TRBV10-2 and TRBJ1-2; no clear D gene. Germline loops: CDR1 WSHSY, CDR2 SAAADI. CDR3 size: 14 residues. V lost 0 bases and J 2 bases, leaving 7 bases between the germline ends. The CDR3 DNA is TGCGCCAGCAGTGAGTCGAACGGGAACTATGGCTACACCTTC. Its translation: CASSESNGNYGYTF.

This chain links TRBV2 with TRBJ2-3, with 10 nucleotides matching TRBD2. The germline V gene has CDR1 SNHLY and CDR2 FYNNEI. The CDR3 is 15 amino acids. Trimming took 5 bases from V and 1 from J; bases not matched to a gene: 3. This chain's CDR3 is CASSLGTSGTDTQYF. In DNA form, the CDR3 reads TGTGCCAGCAGTTTGGGGACTAGCGGCACAGATACGCAGTATTTT.